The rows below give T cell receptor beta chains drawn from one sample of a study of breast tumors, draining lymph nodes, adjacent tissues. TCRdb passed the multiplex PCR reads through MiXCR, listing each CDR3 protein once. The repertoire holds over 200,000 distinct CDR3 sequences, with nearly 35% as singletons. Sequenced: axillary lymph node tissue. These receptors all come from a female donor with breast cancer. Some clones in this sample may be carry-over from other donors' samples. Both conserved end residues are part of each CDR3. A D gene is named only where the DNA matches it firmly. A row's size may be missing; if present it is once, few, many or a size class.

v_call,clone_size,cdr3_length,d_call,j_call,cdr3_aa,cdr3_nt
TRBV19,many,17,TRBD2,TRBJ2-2,CASSPHWTSVNTGELFF,TGTGCCAGTAGTCCCCACTGGACTAGCGTGAACACCGGGGAGCTGTTTTTT
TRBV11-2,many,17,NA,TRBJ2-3,CASSLGGGGRLTDTQYF,TGTGCCAGCAGCTTAGGAGGTGGGGGCAGACTCACAGATACGCAGTATTTT
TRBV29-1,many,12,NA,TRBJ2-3,CSVAVNADTQYF,TGCAGCGTTGCAGTAAACGCAGATACGCAGTATTTT
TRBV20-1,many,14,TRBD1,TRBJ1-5,CSAIQGEGNQPQHF,TGCAGTGCTATACAGGGGGAGGGCAATCAGCCCCAGCATTTT
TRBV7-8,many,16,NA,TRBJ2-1,CASSLALTVGYNEQFF,TGTGCCAGCAGCTTAGCTCTAACGGTGGGATACAATGAGCAGTTCTTC
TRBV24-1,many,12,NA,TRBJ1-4,CATSQGGEKLFF,TGTGCCACATCACAGGGTGGCGAAAAACTGTTTTTT
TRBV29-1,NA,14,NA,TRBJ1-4,CSVHDPTGGEKLFF,TGCAGCGTTCATGACCCAACAGGTGGTGAAAAACTGTTTTTT
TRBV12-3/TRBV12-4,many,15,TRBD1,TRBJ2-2,CASSIDRDNTGELFF,TGTGCCAGCAGCATCGACAGGGATAACACCGGGGAGCTGTTTTTT
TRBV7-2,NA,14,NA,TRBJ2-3,CASSLGFSTDTQYF,TGTGCCAGCAGCTTAGGTTTTAGCACAGATACGCAGTATTTT
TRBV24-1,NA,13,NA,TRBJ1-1,CATSEEGETEAFF,TGTGCCACCAGTGAGGAAGGGGAAACTGAAGCTTTCTTT
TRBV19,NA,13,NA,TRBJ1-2,CASRADQGYGYTF,TGTGCCAGTAGGGCCGATCAGGGCTATGGCTACACCTTC
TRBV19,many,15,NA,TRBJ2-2,CASSLQGSSTGELFF,TGTGCCAGTAGCCTCCAGGGGTCTAGTACCGGGGAGCTGTTTTTT
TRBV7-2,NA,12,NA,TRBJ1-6,CASSKRNSSLRF,TGTGCCAGCAGCAAAAGGAATTCATCCCTCCGCTTT
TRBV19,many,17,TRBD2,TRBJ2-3,CASSIRLAGGYGDTQYF,TGTGCCAGTAGTATACGACTAGCGGGGGGATATGGAGATACGCAGTATTTT
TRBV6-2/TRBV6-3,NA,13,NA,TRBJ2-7,CASSYSQTYEQYF,TGTGCCAGCAGTTACTCCCAGACCTACGAGCAGTACTTC
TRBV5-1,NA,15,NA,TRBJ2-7,CASSLEGQAAGEQYF,TGCGCCAGCAGCTTGGAGGGGCAGGCGGCCGGGGAGCAGTACTTC
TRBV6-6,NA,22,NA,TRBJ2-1,CASSADDGANVLTFGAGNEQFF,NA
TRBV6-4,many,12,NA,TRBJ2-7,CASNRSSYEQYF,TGTGCCAGCAACAGAAGCTCCTACGAGCAGTACTTC
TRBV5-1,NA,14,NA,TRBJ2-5,CAGSFNGGQETQYF,TGCGCCGGCAGCTTTAACGGCGGCCAAGAGACCCAGTACTTC
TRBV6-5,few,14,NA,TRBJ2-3,CASSYIGVTDTQYF,TGTGCCAGCAGTTACATTGGGGTCACAGATACGCAGTATTTT
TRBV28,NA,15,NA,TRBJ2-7,CASSLSQGSTYEQYF,TGTGCCAGCAGTTTATCGCAGGGATCAACCTACGAGCAGTACTTC
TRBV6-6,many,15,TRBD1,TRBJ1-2,CASTQAGTGLYGYTF,TGTGCCAGCACTCAAGCCGGGACAGGTCTCTATGGCTACACCTTC
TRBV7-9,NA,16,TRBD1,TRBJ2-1,CAALPSGQGANNEQFF,TGTGCCGCCTTACCCTCCGGACAGGGGGCCAACAATGAGCAGTTCTTC
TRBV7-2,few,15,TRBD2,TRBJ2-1,CASRGLAGGYNEQFF,TGTGCCAGCAGGGGACTAGCGGGGGGGTACAATGAGCAGTTCTTC